This is a list of T cell receptor beta chains from one sample in a study of spatial heterogeneity in lung cancer. TCRdb independently ran MiXCR on the 5' RACE reads; one entry per CDR3 protein. The profile shows 20,000 to 25,000 distinct CDR3 sequences, 4% to 5% of them singletons. Specimen: PBMCs, collected at surgery. The receptors here all came from a male donor with early-stage non-small cell lung cancer. CDR3s include the opening cysteine and the closing phenylalanine or tryptophan. Each record gives: J gene, V gene, D gene, clone size, CDR3 protein, CDR3 DNA. D genes are given only for firm matches. The size of a clone is reported for some rows only, either as once, few or many, or as a class for expanded clones.

TRBJ1-1,TRBV20-1,-,many,CSADRGSHHTEAFF,TGCAGTGCCGACCGGGGCTCCCATCACACTGAAGCTTTCTTT
TRBJ2-3,TRBV12-3/TRBV12-4,-,medium-sized,CASRQRGTTDTQYF,TGTGCCAGCAGGCAACGGGGTACCACAGATACGCAGTATTTT
TRBJ1-1,TRBV29-1,TRBD1,-,CSVNTPGQRNEAFF,TGCAGCGTCAACACCCCGGGACAGAGAAATGAAGCTTTCTTT
TRBJ2-1,TRBV2,-,many,CAIESEGNEQFF,TGTGCCATCGAGTCCGAGGGCAATGAGCAGTTCTTC
TRBJ2-7,TRBV20-1,TRBD2,many,CSARPPIAGTYEQYF,TGCAGTGCTAGACCCCCGATAGCGGGGACCTACGAGCAGTACTTC
TRBJ1-1,TRBV20-1,-,medium-sized,CSAPHPTVREAFF,TGCAGTGCCCCCCACCCGACAGTCCGTGAAGCTTTCTTT
TRBJ2-5,TRBV2,-,many,CASSGGSRVLETQYF,TGTGCCAGCAGTGGCGGCTCGAGGGTACTAGAGACCCAGTACTTC
TRBJ2-1,TRBV2,TRBD2,many,CASGGLAGENEQFF,TGTGCCAGCGGTGGACTAGCGGGGGAGAATGAGCAGTTCTTC
TRBJ2-1,TRBV9,TRBD1,many,CASSVKGASYNEQFF,TGTGCCAGCAGCGTGAAGGGGGCGAGTTACAATGAGCAGTTCTTC
TRBJ1-5,TRBV6-5,-,few,CASRDMDSNQPQHF,TGTGCCAGCAGGGACATGGACAGCAATCAGCCCCAGCATTTT
TRBJ2-7,TRBV29-1,TRBD1,many,CSAARDRGNEQYF,TGCAGCGCCGCAAGGGACAGGGGTAACGAGCAGTACTTC
TRBJ2-1,TRBV12-5,TRBD2,medium-sized,CASGSTSGSYNEQFF,TGTGCTAGTGGTTCAACTAGCGGGAGCTACAATGAGCAGTTCTTC
TRBJ2-2,TRBV12-3/TRBV12-4,-,-,CASSATGELFF,TGTGCCAGCAGTGCCACCGGGGAGCTGTTTTTT
TRBJ2-5,TRBV3-1,TRBD1,many,CASSQGAGTAKETQYF,TGTGCCAGCAGCCAGGGGGCTGGGACAGCCAAAGAGACCCAGTACTTC
TRBJ1-1,TRBV11-2,-,many,CASGGRRNTEAFF,TGTGCCAGCGGGGGAAGAAGGAACACTGAAGCTTTCTTT
TRBJ2-5,TRBV28,TRBD2,medium-sized,CASSLGTSGGQETQYF,TGTGCCAGCAGTTTAGGGACTAGCGGGGGTCAAGAGACCCAGTACTTC
TRBJ1-2,TRBV2,TRBD1,many,CASGQGGHGYTF,TGTGCCAGCGGACAGGGCGGCCATGGCTACACCTTC
TRBJ1-2,TRBV29-1,-,medium-sized,CSVVSGHFGYTF,TGCAGCGTTGTGTCTGGGCACTTTGGCTACACCTTC
TRBJ2-3,TRBV5-1,TRBD2,medium-sized,CASSRLAGGPGTQYF,TGCGCCAGCAGCCGACTAGCGGGAGGGCCGGGAACGCAGTATTTT
TRBJ2-5,TRBV5-1,-,-,CASRRDSLGQETQYF,TGCGCCAGCAGGAGGGACTCCCTGGGCCAAGAGACCCAGTACTTC
TRBJ1-6,TRBV7-8,-,many,CASSLSGAVNSPLHF,TGTGCCAGCAGCCTCTCCGGTGCTGTAAATTCACCCCTCCACTTT
TRBJ2-5,TRBV21-1,-,many,CASSTGQGEQETQYF,TGTGCCAGCAGCACGGGACAGGGGGAACAAGAGACCCAGTACTTC
TRBJ2-3,TRBV3-1,TRBD2,many,CASSQPGGGTDTQYF,TGTGCCAGCAGCCAACCGGGGGGGGGCACAGATACGCAGTATTTT
TRBJ2-3,TRBV7-7,TRBD2,many,CASSATSATDTQYF,TGTGCTAGCTCCGCGACTAGCGCCACAGATACGCAGTATTTT
TRBJ2-3,TRBV20-1,-,medium-sized,CSEFDADTQYF,TGCAGTGAGTTTGACGCAGATACGCAGTATTTT
TRBJ1-4,TRBV5-6,-,many,CASSLDRNEKLFF,TGTGCCAGCAGCTTGGACAGAAATGAAAAACTGTTTTTT
TRBJ2-1,TRBV29-1,-,medium-sized,CSVSEGRSYNEQFF,TGCAGCGTCTCCGAGGGCAGATCCTACAATGAGCAGTTCTTC
TRBJ1-2,TRBV5-1,-,many,CASSLGARNYGYTF,TGCGCCAGCAGCTTGGGGGCCAGAAACTATGGCTACACCTTC
TRBJ1-6,TRBV3-1,-,medium-sized,CASSQESFSPLHF,TGTGCCAGCAGCCAGGAGTCGTTTTCACCCCTCCACTTT
TRBJ1-1,TRBV6-7,TRBD1,many,CASSSGTGLMNTEAFF,TGTGCCAGCAGCTCCGGGACAGGTCTCATGAACACTGAAGCTTTCTTT
TRBJ1-1,TRBV19,-,many,CASSNHAGDEAFF,TGTGCCAGTAGTAACCATGCAGGGGACGAAGCTTTCTTT
TRBJ2-5,TRBV7-2,TRBD1,many,CASSSGQPDQETQYF,TGTGCCAGCAGCTCGGGACAGCCAGATCAAGAGACCCAGTACTTC
TRBJ1-2,TRBV12-3/TRBV12-4,TRBD1,many,CASSHDRAFGNGYTF,TGTGCCAGCAGTCACGACAGGGCGTTTGGGAATGGCTACACCTTC
TRBJ1-5,TRBV5-5,TRBD1,many,CASSRDRASNQPQHF,TGTGCCAGCAGCCGTGACAGGGCTAGCAATCAGCCCCAGCATTTT
TRBJ1-1,TRBV15,-,medium-sized,CATSRGYEGTEAFF,TGTGCCACCAGCAGAGGATATGAGGGCACTGAAGCTTTCTTT
TRBJ1-2,TRBV27,-,many,CASSRTERTGGYTF,TGTGCCAGCAGTCGGACAGAGAGAACTGGTGGCTACACCTTC
TRBJ2-7,TRBV6-5,TRBD2,many,CASSPGTSGMITHEQYF,TGTGCCAGCAGCCCCGGGACTAGCGGGATGATCACCCACGAGCAGTACTTC
TRBJ2-3,TRBV12-3/TRBV12-4,TRBD2,many,CASSSLGWREGQDTQYF,TGTGCCAGCAGTTCCCTAGGTTGGCGGGAGGGCCAGGATACGCAGTATTTT
TRBJ1-6,TRBV12-3/TRBV12-4,-,few,CASREQGRNSPLHF,TGTGCCAGCAGAGAGCAGGGGCGGAATTCACCCCTCCACTTT
TRBJ2-3,TRBV25-1,-,many,CASSDSRSRTDTQYF,TGTGCCAGCAGTGATTCCCGGAGTAGGACAGATACGCAGTATTTT
TRBJ1-1,TRBV7-9,TRBD1,many,CASSVVGQGRANTEAFF,TGTGCCAGCAGCGTAGTGGGACAGGGGAGGGCGAACACTGAAGCTTTCTTT
TRBJ2-2,TRBV18,-,medium-sized,CASSPSQNTGELFF,TGTGCCAGCTCACCTTCACAAAACACCGGGGAGCTGTTTTTT
TRBJ2-7,TRBV5-1,TRBD1,many,CASSTGGVRDEQYF,TGCGCCAGTTCAACAGGGGGCGTAAGGGACGAGCAGTACTTC
TRBJ1-4,TRBV5-1,TRBD1,many,CASSQGQGIGPEKLFF,TGCGCCAGCAGCCAGGGACAGGGGATCGGTCCGGAAAAACTGTTTTTT
TRBJ2-3,TRBV7-9,-,many,CASSHEWSTDTQYF,TGTGCCAGCAGCCACGAATGGAGCACAGATACGCAGTATTTT
TRBJ2-2,TRBV28,-,-,CASLRRQATGELFF,TGTGCCAGCCTCCGGAGGCAGGCTACCGGGGAGCTGTTTTTT
TRBJ2-7,TRBV6-5,TRBD1,few,CASSYSSQDRDEQYF,TGTGCCAGCAGTTACTCGAGTCAGGACAGGGACGAGCAGTACTTC
TRBJ2-7,TRBV6-2/TRBV6-3,-,many,CASSPPRETYEQYF,TGTGCCAGCAGCCCCCCAAGGGAGACCTACGAGCAGTACTTC
TRBJ1-2,TRBV6-1,-,few,CASSAPLGAKGYTF,TGTGCCAGCAGTGCCCCGTTGGGGGCAAAAGGCTACACCTTC
TRBJ2-1,TRBV29-1,TRBD2,medium-sized,CSVLLWTRSGEQFF,TGCAGCGTTCTCCTTTGGACTAGAAGTGGTGAGCAGTTCTTC
TRBJ2-1,TRBV3-1,TRBD2,-,CASSHTATSVNNEQFF,TGTGCCAGCAGCCATACTGCGACTAGCGTTAACAATGAGCAGTTCTTC
TRBJ1-1,TRBV24-1,-,many,CATSDLTDLMNTEAFF,TGTGCCACCAGTGATTTAACGGACTTGATGAACACTGAAGCTTTCTTT
TRBJ2-7,TRBV18,-,many,CASSTSRNDNYEQYF,TGTGCCAGCTCAACTAGCAGAAATGACAACTACGAGCAGTACTTC
TRBJ2-7,TRBV9,-,many,CASSVGPNYEQYF,TGTGCCAGCAGCGTAGGACCGAACTACGAGCAGTACTTC
TRBJ2-1,TRBV7-6,TRBD2,many,CASSLVGSGRVLNEQFF,TGTGCCAGCAGCTTAGTGGGTAGCGGGCGGGTTTTGAATGAGCAGTTCTTC
TRBJ2-7,TRBV6-2/TRBV6-3,-,many,CASISLGAMYEQYF,TGTGCCAGCATCTCCCTCGGAGCGATGTACGAGCAGTACTTC
TRBJ2-7,TRBV20-1,TRBD1,many,CSARGQGWYEQYF,TGCAGTGCTAGAGGACAGGGTTGGTACGAGCAGTACTTC
TRBJ2-1,TRBV20-1,TRBD2,-,CSAPHFSGRISSYNEQFF,TGCAGTGCTCCTCACTTTAGCGGGAGAATCTCTTCCTACAATGAGCAGTTCTTC
TRBJ1-5,TRBV10-3,-,many,CAISESNQPQHF,TGTGCCATCAGTGAGTCAAATCAGCCCCAGCATTTT